These 5 T cell receptor beta chains were sequenced from one sample in a study of precursors of human CD4 cytotoxic T cells (dated by TCRdb to the late 2010s). The reads were generated on an Illumina MiSeq. TCRdb reprocessed the public reads (quality trimming at Q25 with fastp, clone calling with MiXCR) and kept in-frame beta chains. Identical CDR3 proteins give one entry, which carries the most common genes and DNA. The sample includes 500 or so distinct CDR3 sequences, with approximately 15% observed a single time. In total, the top ten clones hold 9.5% to 15% of the sample. To test a precursor-effector relationship among CD4 cytotoxic T cells, bulk UMI-based TCR sequencing was performed on four sorted CD4+ memory subsets (TCM, TEM, IL-7Rhigh TEMRA, IL-7R- TEMRA). Sequenced material: memory CD4+ T cells from blood (PBMCs). These receptors were collected from a human donor in good health.

This chain links TRBV5-1 with TRBJ2-3, with D uncertain. This CDR3 has 15 residues. The germline gives CDR1 SGHRS, CDR2 YFSETQ. Trimming stripped 1 base from V and 0 bases from J, with 9 bases between. CDR3 sequence reads: CASSLYIPSTDTQYF. CDR3 DNA sequence: TGCGCCAGCAGCTTGTACATCCCTAGCACAGATACGCAGTATTTT.

This clonotype has more than one count but fewer than ten. V gene TRBV5-5 combines with J gene TRBJ1-1; no definite D call. Germline V lookup: CDR1 SGHKS, CDR2 YYEKEE (reference sequence). CDR3 length equals 13 residues. Trimming removed 2 bases at V and 1 base at J, with 6 bases between. This chain's CDR3 is CASSFGENTEAFF. The DNA for the CDR3 is TGTGCCAGCAGCTTCGGGGAGAACACTGAAGCTTTCTTT. Filled out from reference TRBV5-5 and TRBJ1-1, the complete variable domain reads DAGVTQSPTHLIKTRGQQVTLRCSPISGHKSVSWYQQVLGQGPQFIFQYYEKEERGRGNFPDRFSARQFPNYSSELNVNALLLGDSALYLCASSFGENTEAFFGQGTRLTVV.

By sample share, this clonotype is large. The CDR3 nucleotides are TGCAGCGTTGCAGAACAGGGGGCCTCTCAGCCCCAGCATTTT. This sequence encodes CSVAEQGASQPQHF. The chain has TRBV29-1 and TRBJ1-5, with TRBD1 identical over 9 bases. With 4 bases clipped from V and 6 bases from J, the junction kept 7 bases outside the gene matches. The CDR3 has 14 residues. Germline assignment: CDR1 SQVTM and CDR2 ANQGSEA.

This clonotype was detected only once. The CDR3 carries no conserved terminal phenylalanine or tryptophan, so it likely arises from a read error. The chain links TRBV7-2 to TRBJ2-2, with unresolved D. Germline V lookup: CDR1 SGHTA, CDR2 FQGNSA. The CDR3 runs to 12 residues. Trimming shortened V by 1 base and J by 10 bases, and 7 bases separated the two germline ends. The CDR3 sequence: CASSLVVQELFC. CDR3 nucleotides: TGTGCCAGCAGCTTAGTGGTTCAGGAGCTGTTTTGT.

This clonotype was seen more than once but under ten times. The V and J genes are TRBV4-3 and TRBJ2-6; D not certain. The CDR3 runs 15 residues. In germline, CDR1 is LGHNA, CDR2 YSLEER. The V gene lost 3 bases and the J gene lost 3 bases, with 9 bases spanning the gap. CDR3 amino acids: CASSQGSVGANVLTF. CDR3 nucleotide sequence: TGCGCCAGCAGCCAGGGATCAGTTGGGGCCAACGTCCTGACTTTC.